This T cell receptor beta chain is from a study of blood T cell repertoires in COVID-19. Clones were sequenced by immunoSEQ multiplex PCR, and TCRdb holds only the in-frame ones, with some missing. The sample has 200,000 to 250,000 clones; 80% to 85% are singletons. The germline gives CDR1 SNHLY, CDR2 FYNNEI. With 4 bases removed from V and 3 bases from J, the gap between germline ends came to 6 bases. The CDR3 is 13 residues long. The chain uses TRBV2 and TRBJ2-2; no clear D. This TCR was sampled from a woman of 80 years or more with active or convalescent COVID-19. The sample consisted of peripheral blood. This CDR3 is CASSGRYTGELFF. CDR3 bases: TGTGCCAGCAGTGGTAGATACACCGGGGAGCTGTTTTTT.